This T cell receptor (beta chain) emerged from a study of post-analysis software for immune sequencing data. Findings of the study overall: Among 5 or 6 TRBV segments more frequent in patients than controls were TRBV5-6, TRBV5-1 and TRBV20-1.

This clonotype occurred once. Its specificity is not known. This CDR3 region has 14 residues. After removal of 7 bases from V and 7 bases from J, the junction contained 6 bases not matched to a gene. Germline V gives CDR1 SNHLY, CDR2 FYNNEI. The TCR beta cDNA libraries carried unique molecular identifiers. TCRdb itself ran the PCR reads through MiXCR, one entry per CDR3 protein. The table includes hundreds of thousands of distinct CDR3 sequences, 35% to 45% detected once. This receptor was obtained from a girl between 2 and 10 years old with multiple sclerosis. What was sequenced was blood. This sequence joins TRBV2 and TRBJ2-1; the match to TRBD2 covers 11 bases. CDR3 nucleotide sequence: TGTGCCAGCATGTATAGCGGGAGGGAGAATGAGCAGTTCTTC. Protein product: CASMYSGRENEQFF.